This T cell receptor beta chain was identified during a study of cytomegalovirus exposure and HLA in healthy donors. PCR employed 60 Vbeta and 13 Jbeta primers. The repertoire was sequenced with immunoSEQ multiplex PCR; TCRdb's copy has only in-frame clones and lacks some. The sample shows 120,000 or so clones, around three quarters of them seen only once. With 2 bases clipped from V and 4 bases from J, the junction kept 6 bases outside the gene matches. Per the germline V gene, CDR1 is LNHDA and CDR2 is SQIVND (reference sequence). The CDR3 length is 15 residues. The rearrangement uses TRBV19 and TRBJ1-1, with 8 bases aligning to TRBD1. The sequenced material came from PBMCs. This TCR was recovered from a man aged 18 to 29 in good health and CMV-seronegative. The CDR3 loop is CASSIQDRDGTEAFF. CDR3 bases: TGTGCCAGTAGTATACAGGACAGGGACGGCACTGAAGCTTTCTTT.